The 10 T cell receptor beta chains below all came from one sample that was sequenced in a study of blood T cell repertoires in COVID-19 (TCRdb year 2020). The library was obtained by the immunoSEQ multiplex PCR assay. TCRdb took over this immuneACCESS table, retaining in-frame rearrangements with V and J assigned. Such tables are incomplete; in checked studies, under half of the missing clones stem from an unresolved V gene, and the remainder is unexplained. Within this sample are fewer than 250,000 clones, with 80% to 90% of them counted one time only. Approximately 2.8% of the sample lies in the top ten. Specimen: PBMCs or T cells enriched from blood (not recorded which). These receptors were obtained from a woman between 25 and 40 years old with acute COVID-19.

The genes are TRBV19 and TRBJ2-1, with TRBD1 matching over 9 bases. V gave up 5 bases and J gave up 5 bases; unmatched junction bases: 4. This CDR3 region has 14 residues. In germline, CDR1 is LNHDA, CDR2 SQIVND (reference sequence). The CDR3 coding sequence is TGTGCCAGTAGTCCCCGGGACAGGGACAATGAGCAGTTCTTC. Its protein is CASSPRDRDNEQFF.

In DNA form, the CDR3 reads TGTGCCAGCAGCTATAGGGGACAGAACCTTAATGGCTACACCTTC. Translated, it gives CASSYRGQNLNGYTF. This chain connects TRBV13 to TRBJ1-2, with TRBD1 matching 7 bases. V gave up 4 bases and J gave up 6 bases; unmatched junction bases: 11. Germline V lookup: CDR1 PRHDT, CDR2 FYEKMQ (reference sequence). The CDR3 covers 15 residues. Together with reference TRBV13 and TRBJ1-2, the CDR3 gives the full variable domain: AAGVIQSPRHLIKEKRETATLKCYPIPRHDTVYWYQQGPGQDPQFLISFYEKMQSDKGSIPDRFSAQQFSDYHSELNMSSLELGDSALYFCASSYRGQNLNGYTFGSGTRLTVV.

The gene calls are TRBV3-1 (or the pseudogene TRBV3-2) and TRBJ1-2; 7 bases agree with TRBD1. Germline V gives CDR1 LGHDT, CDR2 YNNKEL (reference sequence). The CDR3 is 18 amino acids. V gave up 2 bases and J gave up 0 bases; unmatched junction bases: 12. CDR3 sequence: CASSQYRTGKITNYGYTF. The DNA of the CDR3 is TGTGCCAGCAGCCAATACAGGACAGGCAAGATTACTAACTATGGCTACACCTTC.

The chain uses TRBV29-1 and TRBJ2-5; 8 bases line up with TRBD2. V shed 1 base, J shed 1 base, and the junction held 14 bases outside the gene matches. Per germline, CDR1 SQVTM and CDR2 ANQGSEA. This CDR3 spans 18 amino acids. The CDR3 region is CSVEALRGQRGSQETQYF. The DNA of the CDR3 is TGCAGCGTTGAAGCCCTTCGAGGCCAGCGGGGGTCCCAAGAGACCCAGTACTTC.

The CDR3 here is CASSSQALTGDTQYF. CDR3 sequence (DNA): TGTGCCAGCAGCTCCCAAGCCCTAACGGGAGATACGCAGTATTTT. The gene calls are TRBV7-8 and TRBJ2-3, with unresolved D. This CDR3 is 15 amino acids long. The germline V and J ends were trimmed by 4 bases and 5 bases, with 16 bases remaining between them. Germline V gene lookup returns CDR1 SGHVS and CDR2 FQNEAQ.

This sequence joins TRBV6-2 or TRBV6-3 and TRBJ1-2; D gene uncertain. The CDR3 is 12 amino acids. Germline CDR1 is MNHEY and CDR2 is SVGEGT. Trimming pared 2 bases from V and 8 bases from J, leaving 9 bases between. The CDR3 DNA is TGTGCCAGCAGTTACCCCGGGTTCGGCTACACCTTC. Amino acid sequence: CASSYPGFGYTF.

This clone was seen only a few times. The chain uses TRBV18 and TRBJ1-1, with 7 bases matching TRBD1. V lost 6 bases to trimming and J lost 1 base; unmatched junction nucleotides: 11. Germline loops: CDR1 KGHSH, CDR2 LQKENI. The length of the CDR3 is 16 residues. CDR3 coding DNA: TGTGCCAGCTCGCCTTGGACAGGCCCGGCGAACACTGAAGCTTTCTTT. This sequence encodes CASSPWTGPANTEAFF.

The chain has TRBV7-9 and TRBJ1-5; maybe TRBD1 (5 bases). The germline V gene has CDR1 SEHNR and CDR2 FQNEAQ (reference sequence). Trimming pared 5 bases from V and 7 bases from J, leaving 15 bases between. There are 14 residues in the CDR3. The CDR3 protein is CASSPQQGWQPQHF. The CDR3 coding sequence is TGTGCCAGCAGCCCCCAGCAGGGATGGCAGCCCCAGCATTTT.

The chain uses TRBV6-5 and TRBJ2-7; D gene uncertain. The CDR3 is 14 amino acids. Trimming left V 6 bases short and J 0 bases short, with 12 bases between. From germline, CDR1 is MNHEY and CDR2 SVGAGI. The CDR3 bases are TGTGCCAGCAGGCCTACACAGAGCTCCTACGAGCAGTACTTC. Residues: CASRPTQSSYEQYF.

The rearrangement joins TRBV27 to TRBJ2-3; D not certain. This CDR3 is 15 amino acids long. Germline lookup yields CDR1 MNHEY and CDR2 SMNVEV (reference sequence). V gave up 5 bases and J gave up 6 bases, with 18 bases separating them. The CDR3 nucleotides are TGTGCCAGCAGTAGTGGTCCTTCACCACACGATACGCAGTATTTT. Amino acid sequence: CASSSGPSPHDTQYF.